One sample yielded the 10 T cell receptor beta chains listed below, sequenced in a study of cytomegalovirus exposure and HLA in healthy donors. The PCR had 60 Vbeta and 13 Jbeta primers. Assay: immunoSEQ multiplex PCR; the TCRdb copy retains only in-frame clones and omits some. The table shows over 90,000 clones, with roughly three quarters occurring only once. The sequenced sample consisted of PBMCs. Receptors were obtained from a male donor in good health and CMV-seropositive.

This rearrangement joins TRBV5-1 to TRBJ2-3; the match to TRBD2 covers 10 bases. Unmatched junction bases numbered 8, after V lost 7 bases and J lost 0 bases. Germline CDR1 SGHRS, CDR2 YFSETQ. The CDR3 runs 16 residues. For the CDR3, the DNA is TGCGCCAGCCGGACGGGACTAGCGACTAGCACAGATACGCAGTATTTT. Translation: CASRTGLATSTDTQYF.

This chain links TRBV5-8 with TRBJ1-2; 7 positions agree with TRBD1. The length of the CDR3 is 13 residues. Germline V lookup: CDR1 SGHTS, CDR2 YDEGEE. The V gene end was trimmed by 4 bases and the J gene end by 2 bases; junction bases not matched to a gene: 2. This CDR3 reads CASSKDRNYGYTF. CDR3 nucleotides: TGTGCCAGCAGCAAGGACAGGAACTATGGCTACACCTTC.

The chain links TRBV4-1 to TRBJ2-4; the D is unclear. Trimming took off 1 base at V and 3 bases at J, with 7 bases between the two ends. This CDR3 contains 14 residues. Germline lookup yields CDR1 MGHRA and CDR2 YSYEKL. The CDR3 spells CASSQAGVKNIQYF. The CDR3 DNA is TGCGCCAGCAGCCAAGCAGGCGTCAAAAACATTCAGTACTTC.

This clone has a handful of counts. The chain couples TRBV5-1 to TRBJ2-3; possible D gene TRBD1, 6 bases. V shed 4 bases and J shed 2 bases, with 14 bases lying between them. CDR3 size: 15 residues. Germline CDR1 is SGHRS and CDR2 is YFSETQ. The CDR3 nucleotides read TGCGCCAGCAGCAAGATACAGGGAACCACAGATACGCAGTATTTT. Translating it yields CASSKIQGTTDTQYF. The full variable domain, with the rest looked up from reference TRBV5-1 and TRBJ2-3, is KAGVTQTPRYLIKTRGQQVTLSCSPISGHRSVSWYQQTPGQGLQFLFEYFSETQRNKGNFPGRFSGRQFSNSRSEMNVSTLELGDSALYLCASSKIQGTTDTQYFGPGTRLTVL.

The gene calls are TRBV7-2 and TRBJ2-7; tentatively, D is TRBD2 (5 bases). Trimming pared 1 base from V and 5 bases from J, leaving 12 bases between. CDR1 and CDR2 from the germline V gene are SGHTA and FQGNSA. The CDR3 has 14 amino acids. The CDR3 is CASSLVGVGHEQYF. The CDR3 DNA sequence: TGTGCCAGCAGCTTAGTCGGGGTCGGGCACGAGCAGTACTTC. Full variable domain (outside the CDR3, taken from reference TRBV7-2 and TRBJ2-7): GAGVSQSPSNKVTEKGKDVELRCDPISGHTALYWYRQSLGQGLEFLIYFQGNSAPDKSGLPSDRFSAERTGGSVSTLTIQRTQQEDSAVYLCASSLVGVGHEQYFGPGTRLTVT.

This chain joins TRBV28 and TRBJ2-7, with 10 bases that match TRBD2. Unmatched junction bases numbered 11, after V lost 2 bases and J lost 7 bases. Germline V gene data show CDR1 as MDHEN and CDR2 as SYDVKM. This CDR3 comprises 16 residues. The CDR3 DNA follows: TGTGCCAGCAGTTTAAGCGCTAGCGGGAGTGGTGAGGAGCAGTACTTC. Residues: CASSLSASGSGEEQYF. Drawing the rest from reference TRBV28 and TRBJ2-7, the complete variable domain is DVKVTQSSRYLVKRTGEKVFLECVQDMDHENMFWYRQDPGLGLRLIYFSYDVKMKEKGDIPEGYSVSREKKERFSLILESASTNQTSMYLCASSLSASGSGEEQYFGPGTRLTVT.

CDR3 sequence reads: CASSLLSYEQYF. CDR3 bases: TGTGCCAGCAGTCTTCTCTCCTACGAGCAGTACTTC. The chain employs TRBV27 and TRBJ2-7; the D is unclear. Trimming left V 5 bases short and J 0 bases short, with 5 bases between. The CDR3 contains 12 residues. Per germline, CDR1 MNHEY and CDR2 SMNVEV (reference sequence).

J is TRBJ2-7 and V is TRBV28, with a possible D match to TRBD1 (6 bases). This CDR3 region has 15 residues. The ends were cut back, 7 bases at V and 6 bases at J, with 22 bases in the middle. Germline loops: CDR1 MDHEN, CDR2 SYDVKM. Written as DNA, the CDR3 is TGTGCCAGCACCTTCCCCCAATCCGGGACAACCGAGCAGTACTTC. Translating it yields CASTFPQSGTTEQYF.

The V call is TRBV7-9, the J call TRBJ2-2; D ambiguous. Germline values: CDR1 SEHNR, CDR2 FQNEAQ (reference sequence). The V end lost 4 bases, the J end lost 8 bases, and 8 bases lay between the germline ends. CDR3 length: 12 residues. CDR3 in DNA: TGTGCCAGCAGCTGGCCCATTGGGGAGCTGTTTTTT. Its translation is CASSWPIGELFF.

This chain links TRBV6-5 with TRBJ2-7, with 10 bases lining up with TRBD2. Trimming at V came to 4 bases and at J to 8 bases, leaving 5 bases not matched to a gene. Per the germline V gene, CDR1 is MNHEY and CDR2 is SVGAGI. The CDR3 runs to 13 residues. CDR3 in DNA: TGTGCCAGCAGTTCCCTAGCGGGAGTCAAGCAGTACTTC. Its translation is CASSSLAGVKQYF.